The 22 T cell receptor beta chains listed next were all sequenced from one sample in a study of T-cell reconstitution after alpha-beta-depleted transplantation in children. Unique molecular identifiers featured in how the TCRbeta library was prepared. Each CDR3 protein is one row after TCRdb ran MiXCR on the PCR reads. The table lists about 610,000 distinct CDR3 sequences, 10% of them singletons, with roughly 4% in the top ten. The material sequenced was PBMCs from the stem cell graft donor, taken from the stem cell graft. The receptors here all came from a human donor who donated a stem cell graft to a child with acute myeloid leukemia.

V is TRBV20-1 and J is TRBJ1-4; unclear D gene. The CDR3 sequence is 15 residues long. Germline CDR1 is DFQATT and CDR2 is SNEGSKA (reference sequence). V gave up 1 base and J gave up 8 bases, with 17 bases separating them. The chain's CDR3 is CSARGLLAAEEKLFF. The CDR3 coding sequence is TGCAGTGCTAGAGGATTACTAGCGGCCGAGGAAAAACTGTTTTTT.

This clonotype has a handful of counts. The V and J genes are TRBV5-1 and TRBJ1-1; weak D call: TRBD1 (5 bases). CDR1 and CDR2 from the germline V gene are SGHRS and YFSETQ. CDR3 length equals 15 residues. V was pared by 0 bases and J by 0 bases, with 9 bases between. As DNA, the CDR3 is TGCGCCAGCAGCTTGGATCCCAGGGTGAACACTGAAGCTTTCTTT. Translating gives CASSLDPRVNTEAFF.

This clonotype has ten or more counts. One end of the junction does not line up with germline, which may come from a read error. The chain has TRBV5-1 and TRBJ2-7; 9 bases are shared with TRBD1. There are 13 residues in the CDR3. In germline, CDR1 is SGHRS, CDR2 YFSETQ. The CDR3 coding sequence is TGTGCCAGCAGTTCCGGACAGGGGTACGAGCAGTACTTC. It encodes CASSSGQGYEQYF.

This clonotype was found many times. The chain is built from TRBV28 and TRBJ1-2, with 10 bases aligning to TRBD1. The junction had 5 bases not matched to a gene; V was cut back by 2 bases and J by 2 bases. The CDR3 loop spans 16 amino acids. Germline values: CDR1 MDHEN, CDR2 SYDVKM. The CDR3 sequence is CASSLVPGQGNYGYTF. The DNA of the CDR3 is TGTGCCAGCAGTTTAGTACCGGGACAGGGGAACTATGGCTACACCTTC.

The gene calls are TRBV5-6 and TRBJ2-1; perhaps TRBD1 as D (6 bases). CDR3 length: 16 residues. Looked up from germline, CDR1 is SGHDT and CDR2 is YYEEEE. Trimming shortened V by 1 base and J by 10 bases, and 21 bases separated the two germline ends. Here the CDR3 reads CASSLRQVSSLKEQFF. CDR3 bases: TGTGCCAGCAGCTTGAGACAGGTATCATCCCTTAAGGAGCAGTTCTTC.

This chain connects TRBV25-1 to TRBJ2-7, with D unclear. V lost 0 bases and J lost 5, with 5 bases in between. The CDR3 covers 12 residues. CDR1 is MGHDK and CDR2 is SYGVNS in the germline V gene. For the CDR3, the DNA is TGTGCCAGCAGTGAATATGCGAACGAGCAGTACTTC. It specifies CASSEYANEQYF.

On this clonotype: A read error is possible here, since a much larger clone lies one base away. V usage is TRBV4-3 and J usage is TRBJ2-2, with unresolved D. CDR3 length: 14 amino acids. CDR1 and CDR2 from the germline V gene are LGHNA and YSLEER. The CDR3 nucleotides read TGCGCCAGCAGCCAAGTAGCTGGCACCGAGGAGCTGTTTTTT. Residues: CASSQVAGTEELFF.

In this sample, this clonotype turned up many times. The CDR3 region is CASTGDIYNEQFF. The CDR3 coding sequence is TGTGCCAGTACTGGGGACATTTACAATGAGCAGTTCTTC. The V and J genes are TRBV28 and TRBJ2-1; tentatively, D is TRBD1 (6 bases). CDR3 length: 13 amino acids. Germline lookup yields CDR1 MDHEN and CDR2 SYDVKM. V was trimmed by 9 bases and J by 4 bases, leaving 13 bases between them.

In its sample, this clonotype was seen many times. The chain uses TRBV7-8 and TRBJ2-7; D is unresolved. CDR1 and CDR2 from the germline V gene are SGHVS and FQNEAQ. The CDR3 consists of 16 residues. V lost 5 bases to trimming and J lost 1 base, with 18 bases between them. The chain's CDR3 is CASSRSTRRESYEQYF. CDR3 sequence (DNA): TGTGCCAGCAGCCGAAGCACCCGGAGAGAATCCTACGAGCAGTACTTC.

This clonotype has a count of ten or more. In DNA, the CDR3 is TGTGCCAGCAGTGTCGGGGGTGTGCAGTACTTC. The encoded protein is CASSVGGVQYF. The V gene is TRBV2, the J gene TRBJ2-7; the D gene is possibly TRBD2 (6 bases). Trimming left V 4 bases short and J 9 bases short, with 10 bases between. CDR1 is SNHLY, CDR2 FYNNEI, per germline. This CDR3 contains 11 residues.

The rearrangement joins TRBV6-2 or TRBV6-3 to TRBJ2-5; 12 bases match TRBD2. The CDR3 spans 15 residues. Per germline, CDR1 MNHEY and CDR2 SVGEGT. V lost 5 bases to trimming and J lost 7 bases; unmatched junction nucleotides: 8. The DNA for the CDR3 is TGTGCCAGCAGTAGGACTAGCGGGACCCCAGGGACCCAGTACTTC. The encoded protein is CASSRTSGTPGTQYF.

The chain employs TRBV4-3 and TRBJ2-7; D is possibly TRBD2 (5 bases). V was clipped by 0 bases and J by 0 bases, with 9 bases between them. Germline assignment: CDR1 LGHNA and CDR2 YSLEER. The CDR3 runs 15 residues. CDR3 DNA sequence: TGCGCCAGCAGCCAAGAATCCGGGAACTCCTACGAGCAGTACTTC. It yields the protein CASSQESGNSYEQYF.

Many counts were recorded for this clonotype. The genes are TRBV24-1 and TRBJ2-3; D call uncertain. CDR3 length: 13 amino acids. In germline, CDR1 is KGHDR, CDR2 SFDVKD. Trimming cost V 5 bases and J 0 bases, with 5 bases left between them. CDR3 nucleotides: TGTGCCACCAGTGCCTATAGCACAGATACGCAGTATTTT. Translation gives CATSAYSTDTQYF.

This clonotype was recorded a few times. The V and J genes are TRBV5-1 and TRBJ2-3; D gene unclear. V shed 4 bases and J shed 4 bases, with 7 bases lying between them. The germline V gene encodes CDR1 SGHRS and CDR2 YFSETQ. This CDR3 is built from 12 residues. The CDR3: CASSDPADTQYF. CDR3 DNA sequence: TGCGCCAGCAGCGATCCGGCAGATACGCAGTATTTT. Filled out from reference TRBV5-1 and TRBJ2-3, the complete variable domain reads KAGVTQTPRYLIKTRGQQVTLSCSPISGHRSVSWYQQTPGQGLQFLFEYFSETQRNKGNFPGRFSGRQFSNSRSEMNVSTLELGDSALYLCASSDPADTQYFGPGTRLTVL.

In this sample, this clonotype turned up many times. This chain links TRBV20-1 with TRBJ2-1; no clear D. The CDR3 has 11 residues. The V gene lost 6 bases and the J gene lost 4 bases, with 7 bases spanning the gap. Germline values: CDR1 DFQATT, CDR2 SNEGSKA (reference sequence). The CDR3 DNA sequence: TGCAGTGCCCAGGTTTACAATGAGCAGTTCTTC. Translating gives CSAQVYNEQFF.

The chain couples TRBV6-1 to TRBJ2-1; a weak D match, TRBD2 (5 bases). Trimming stripped 7 bases from V and 4 bases from J, with 11 bases between. Germline V gene sequence: CDR1 MNHNS, CDR2 SASEGT. This CDR3 region has 13 residues. The CDR3 reads CASTDSAYNEQFF. In nucleotides, the CDR3 is TGTGCCAGCACCGATAGCGCTTACAATGAGCAGTTCTTC.

The J gene is TRBJ2-3, the V gene TRBV29-1; D might be TRBD1 (7 bases). The germline V gene has CDR1 SQVTM and CDR2 ANQGSEA. The CDR3 loop spans 14 amino acids. The V and J ends lost 4 bases and 4 bases respectively, with 15 bases between them. The DNA for the CDR3 is TGCAGCGTTGCAGGCCCAGGGGGGCCAGATACGCAGTATTTT. Encoded protein: CSVAGPGGPDTQYF.

The chain carries TRBV20-1 and TRBJ1-2; D call uncertain. V was clipped by 0 bases and J by 4 bases, with 18 bases between them. Germline CDR1 reads DFQATT; CDR2 reads SNEGSKA (reference sequence). The CDR3 length is 16 residues. This chain's CDR3 is CSARDPLVNPLYGYTF. Written as DNA, the CDR3 is TGCAGTGCTAGAGATCCTTTAGTTAACCCCCTCTATGGCTACACCTTC.

This clonotype appeared a few times. The J gene is TRBJ2-1, the V gene TRBV7-9; D assignment may be TRBD1 or TRBD2 (5 bases each). CDR1 and CDR2 (germline): SEHNR, FQNEAQ (reference sequence). The ends were cut back, 5 bases at V and 5 bases at J, with 16 bases in the middle. The CDR3 spans 15 residues. The DNA for the CDR3 is TGTGCCAGCAGCCCCGGGTGGGGGTCTAACAATGAGCAGTTCTTC. It specifies CASSPGWGSNNEQFF.

This chain links TRBV5-1 with TRBJ1-3; 9 bases map to TRBD1. V trimming: 4 bases; J trimming: 1 base; junction bases outside the gene matches: 6. The CDR3 contains 16 residues. From germline, CDR1 is SGHRS and CDR2 YFSETQ. CDR3 nucleotide sequence: TGCGCCAGCAGCCCCACACAGGGGGCTTCTGGAAACACCATATATTTT. This codes for CASSPTQGASGNTIYF.

In this sample, this clonotype turned up many times. The chain is built from TRBV6-6 and TRBJ2-5; 10 nucleotides line up with TRBD1. Germline V lookup: CDR1 MNHNY, CDR2 SVGAGI (reference sequence). This CDR3 is 13 amino acids long. Trimming cost V 8 bases and J 1 base; bases outside gene matches: 1. The CDR3 loop is CASGDRGQETQYF. In DNA form, the CDR3 reads TGTGCCAGCGGGGACAGGGGCCAAGAGACCCAGTACTTC.

This chain uses TRBV20-1 with TRBJ2-7, with TRBD2 matching 7 bases. CDR1 and CDR2 (germline): DFQATT, SNEGSKA (reference sequence). There are 12 residues in the CDR3. Losses at the gene ends were 5 bases for V and 8 bases for J; bases not matched to a gene: 9. DNA for the CDR3: TGCAGTGCTGAGCGAGGGGACTATAAGCAGTACTTC. Protein sequence: CSAERGDYKQYF.